This record covers a single TCR beta chain. As processed by the authors: Amplifying reference gene primers gave estimates of nucleated cell counts. The method was immunoSEQ multiplex PCR; TCRdb's version includes in-frame clones alone and lacks a portion of them. For V, J and clone size, that table is used; D and trimming come from the DNA. Of about 180,000 clones in the sample, 85% were seen once. This specimen comes from a study of blood T cell repertoires in COVID-19. CDR3 length equals 13 residues. The V gene's germline CDR1 is KGHDR and CDR2 SFDVKD. Trimming left V 10 bases short and J 4 bases short, with 14 bases between. Allocation to cohorts depended on clinical history reported by the participants.

This receptor was identified in a middle-aged man who had recovered from COVID-19. The sample consisted of PBMCs or T cells enriched from blood (not recorded which). The chain recombines TRBV24-1 with TRBJ2-3, with a tentative D call TRBD1 (5 bases). For the CDR3, the DNA is TGTGCCACTGCAGTAGGGGCCCCAGATACGCAGTATTTT. Its translation is CATAVGAPDTQYF.